Reported below is one T cell receptor beta chain. Its antigen is not known. This entry is derived from a study of T cell responses to AZD1222 COVID-19 vaccine. Sequencing was performed with immunoSEQ multiplex PCR; in TCRdb, only in-frame clones are kept and a portion is missing. Among 130,000 to 150,000 clones listed, around 89% were seen once. General study points: The study found vaccine-associated CD4 TCRs spanning spike, dominant at 160-218 and 743-854. Spike-specific TCR repertoires showed rising breadth and depth after two AZD1222 doses. All repertoire sampling was performed exclusively after the peak T cell response.

The sequenced sample was peripheral blood, obtained on day 0 of MenACWY control vaccination. The TCR originated in an adult in good health.

This CDR3 is CASSPGLAEYEQYF. The CDR3 nucleotides are TGTGCCAGCTCACCGGGACTAGCCGAATACGAGCAGTACTTC. This chain connects TRBV18 to TRBJ2-7; TRBD2 aligns across 9 bases. V was pared by 3 bases and J by 4 bases, with 4 bases of the junction left unmatched. This CDR3 has 14 amino acids. Germline V CDR1 and CDR2: KGHSH, LQKENI.